The clone carrying this TCR beta chain has a count of ten or more. Antigen: not known. CDR3 length: 13 amino acids. V shed 5 bases and J 6 bases; nucleotides not matched to a gene: 6. Germline CDR1 is SGHVS and CDR2 is FNYEAQ. This entry belongs to a study of T cells in Graves' hyperthyroidism and ophthalmopathy. Study-level results: Ophthalmopathy was identified by the model a median 6.5 months ahead of onset. Appearing also in blood were most of the thyroid clonotypes expanded above 0.001. Ophthalmopathy was told apart from stable hyperthyroidism by a 13 V-J model.

Amplified regions were TCR beta CDR3 sequences from RNA transcripts. The HTBI primer set served for first-round RT-PCR of the TCR CDR3. Via MiXCR, TCRdb re-called the multiplex PCR reads, giving one row per CDR3 protein. The data show approximately 590,000 distinct CDR3 sequences, with approximately 14% seen just once and 7.3% held by the top ten. Patients aged 18 to 65 had newly diagnosed hyperthyroidism lasting under 2 months. The gene calls are TRBV7-6 and TRBJ2-7; the match to TRBD2 covers 8 bases. Material for sequencing was blood. The clonotype comes from a woman in her twenties or thirties with Graves' hyperthyroidism. The DNA for the CDR3 is TGTGCCAGCAGCCTCTCGGGGGGGGGCGAGCAGTACTTC. The encoded protein is CASSLSGGGEQYF.